This T cell receptor beta chain originates from a study of monozygotic twins with inflammatory bowel disease. Germline CDR1 reads SGHNT; CDR2 reads YYREEE (reference sequence). The CDR3 length is 13 residues. TCRdb reprocessed the 5' RACE reads, keeping one entry per CDR3 protein, no DNA. Here the sample table reports fewer than 400,000 distinct CDR3 sequences. A word on this clonotype: Its antigen is still unknown.

General observations from the study: No one strong IBD-associated signal or clonotype was supported. Those with IBD had lower TCRbeta diversity (inverse Simpson) than their healthy co-twins did.

The TCR was taken from a human donor with ulcerative colitis or Crohn's disease, or a healthy co-twin of an affected twin (not recorded which). The rearrangement joins TRBV5-4 to TRBJ1-6; TCRdb lists TRBD1, though no DNA is available to test this call. Sequenced input: blood. Here the CDR3 reads CASSSPDHFSLHF.